What follows are 12 T cell receptor beta chains derived from one specimen sequenced in a study of blood T cell repertoires in COVID-19. Profiled with immunoSEQ multiplex PCR; TCRdb holds only in-frame clones, not every one. The table shows 100,000 to 120,000 clones, with 82% occurring only once. Input material: peripheral blood. The source is a woman aged 55-70 years with acute or convalescent COVID-19.

The CDR3 coding sequence is TGTGCCAGCAGACATCGGGTAGACTATGGCTACACCTTC. This sequence encodes CASRHRVDYGYTF. This chain joins TRBV16 and TRBJ1-2, with no clear D. The CDR3 contains 13 residues. Trimming stripped 6 bases from V and 3 bases from J, with 11 bases between. Germline CDR1 is KGHSY and CDR2 is FQNENV.

CDR3 DNA: TGTGCCAGCGGCACAGGGGTTGCAACTAATGAAAAACTGTTTTTT. It translates to CASGTGVATNEKLFF. The chain recombines TRBV11-3 with TRBJ1-4; 7 bases are a match to TRBD1. Germline-derived CDR1 and CDR2 are SGHNT and YENEEA. V shed 8 bases and J 0 bases; nucleotides not matched to a gene: 6. The CDR3 runs 15 residues.

This sequence joins TRBV20-1 and TRBJ1-2; D perhaps matches TRBD1 (5 bases). The germline V gene has CDR1 DFQATT and CDR2 SNEGSKA (reference sequence). Trimming removed 0 bases from V and 7 bases from J, with 6 bases in between. The CDR3 has 11 amino acids. This CDR3 is CSARDRVGYTF. The CDR3 DNA reads TGCAGTGCTAGAGACAGGGTTGGCTACACCTTC.

The chain carries TRBV5-4 and TRBJ1-1; a weak D match, TRBD1 (6 bases). Trimming removed 1 base at V and 0 bases at J, with 10 bases between. Germline V CDR1 and CDR2: SGHNT, YYREEE (reference sequence). This CDR3 region has 15 residues. CDR3 sequence: CASSLPGAMNTEAFF. The CDR3 DNA follows: TGTGCCAGCAGCTTGCCAGGGGCCATGAACACTGAAGCTTTCTTT.

The rearrangement uses TRBV27 and TRBJ2-7; unclear D gene. The CDR3 has 15 amino acids. The germline gives CDR1 MNHEY, CDR2 SMNVEV (reference sequence). Trimming pared 2 bases from V and 2 bases from J, leaving 13 bases between. In DNA, the CDR3 is TGTGCCAGCAGTTTACTGGCAGGAACTGCCTACGAGCAGTACTTC. This encodes CASSLLAGTAYEQYF.

This clone was found once. CDR3 region: CASSQWLAQNIQYF. CDR3 nucleotides: TGCGCCAGCAGCCAATGGCTAGCGCAAAACATTCAGTACTTC. The V call is TRBV4-3, the J call TRBJ2-4, with D maybe TRBD2 (6 bases). The CDR3 contains 14 residues. Trimming cost V 2 bases and J 5 bases, with 10 bases left between them. Looked up from germline, CDR1 is LGHNA and CDR2 is YSLEER.

The chain recombines TRBV10-2 with TRBJ2-7; 9 nucleotides match TRBD1. The CDR3 is made up of 15 amino acids. V lost 6 bases and J lost 2; bases outside the gene matches: 8. Germline loops: CDR1 WSHSY, CDR2 SAAADI. The CDR3 DNA reads as TGCGCCAGCAGGCCCGGACAGGGGTCAACCTACGAGCAGTACTTC. As protein: CASRPGQGSTYEQYF.

The rearrangement uses TRBV29-1 and TRBJ1-2; the D gene is possibly TRBD1 (5 bases). The V gene's germline CDR1 is SQVTM and CDR2 ANQGSEA. Trimming took 2 bases from V and 8 from J, leaving 18 bases between them. There are 14 residues in the CDR3. The CDR3 protein is CSVEKAGQGVGYTF. CDR3 bases: TGCAGCGTTGAAAAGGCTGGGCAGGGTGTAGGCTACACCTTC.

J is TRBJ1-2 and V is TRBV5-4; TRBD1 aligns across 10 bases. This CDR3 comprises 14 residues. In germline, CDR1 is SGHNT, CDR2 YYREEE (reference sequence). Trimming removed 4 bases from V and 8 bases from J; junction bases left unmatched: 8. CDR3 region: CASSRQGANEGYTF. The CDR3 DNA reads TGTGCCAGCAGCCGACAGGGGGCCAACGAAGGCTACACCTTC. The variable domain in full, completed from reference TRBV5-4 and TRBJ1-2, reads ETGVTQSPTHLIKTRGQQVTLRCSSQSGHNTVSWYQQALGQGPQFIFQYYREEENGRGNFPPRFSGLQFPNYSSELNVNALELDDSALYLCASSRQGANEGYTFGSGTRLTVV.

The table lists this clone with a count of one. The chain carries TRBV6-6 and TRBJ1-5, with TRBD1 as a possible D gene (6 bases). With 7 bases removed from V and 0 bases from J, the gap between germline ends came to 16 bases. The CDR3 loop spans 16 amino acids. The germline V gene encodes CDR1 MNHNY and CDR2 SVGAGI (reference sequence). This chain's CDR3 is CASTLEGGGSNQPQHF. DNA of the CDR3: TGTGCCAGCACCCTCGAGGGAGGGGGTAGCAATCAGCCCCAGCATTTT.

This chain links TRBV5-1 with TRBJ1-2; TRBD1 is a possible D gene (6 bases). Trimming removed 3 bases at V and 5 bases at J, with 20 bases between. From germline, CDR1 is SGHRS and CDR2 YFSETQ. CDR3 size: 16 residues. CDR3 residues: CASSSTGDPATYGYTF. CDR3 in DNA: TGCGCCAGCAGCTCGACAGGAGACCCCGCGACTTATGGCTACACCTTC. The variable domain in full, completed from reference TRBV5-1 and TRBJ1-2, reads KAGVTQTPRYLIKTRGQQVTLSCSPISGHRSVSWYQQTPGQGLQFLFEYFSETQRNKGNFPGRFSGRQFSNSRSEMNVSTLELGDSALYLCASSSTGDPATYGYTFGSGTRLTVV.

The chain joins TRBV6-1 to TRBJ1-5; tentative D call: TRBD1 (6 bases). The CDR3 runs 15 residues. Trimming took off 2 bases at V and 4 bases at J, with 12 bases between the two ends. Looked up from germline, CDR1 is MNHNS and CDR2 is SASEGT. CDR3: CASSEYGRGNQPQHF. In DNA, the CDR3 is TGTGCCAGCAGTGAATATGGCAGGGGTAATCAGCCCCAGCATTTT.